One sample yielded the 30 T cell receptor beta chains listed below, sequenced in a study of cytomegalovirus exposure and HLA in healthy donors. TCRdb's table, derived via immunoSEQ multiplex PCR, lists solely in-frame clones and lacks some. The table records about 110,000 clones, almost 96% of them present only once. The sample comprised PBMCs. The receptors derive from a woman aged 18 to 35 in good health and CMV-seronegative.

The gene calls are TRBV6-1 and TRBJ1-1; 10 bases line up with TRBD1. The CDR3 covers 14 residues. CDR1 is MNHNS, CDR2 SASEGT, per germline. The junction had 9 bases not matched to a gene; V was cut back by 9 bases and J by 5 bases. The CDR3 protein is CASRRGQGGTEAFF. The CDR3 coding sequence is TGTGCCAGTCGGCGTGGACAGGGGGGGACTGAAGCTTTCTTT.

The rearrangement links TRBV27 to TRBJ2-3; D not resolved. Germline V CDR1 and CDR2: MNHEY, SMNVEV (reference sequence). CDR3 size: 16 residues. V was trimmed by 0 bases and J by 0 bases, leaving 10 bases between them. The CDR3 protein is CASSLSSLTSTDTQYF. DNA of the CDR3: TGTGCCAGCAGTTTATCCTCACTTACTAGCACAGATACGCAGTATTTT.

The chain combines TRBV2 with TRBJ2-3, with 8 bases lining up with TRBD2. The CDR3 spans 14 residues. J was trimmed by 6 bases and V by 4 bases; bases with no gene match: 6. CDR1 is SNHLY and CDR2 is FYNNEI in the germline V gene. The CDR3 protein is CASSVPAGVDTQYF. CDR3 DNA sequence: TGTGCCAGCAGTGTCCCAGCGGGGGTTGATACGCAGTATTTT.

This sequence joins TRBV21-1 and TRBJ1-4. TRBV21-1 is a pseudogene. This CDR3 region has 16 residues. CDR3 nucleotide sequence: TGTGCCAGCAGCGTCGTATCTCGGGGATGGGGTGAAAAACTGTTTTTT. Translation: CASSVVSRGWGEKLFF.

The V call is TRBV6-5, the J call TRBJ2-2, with 8 bases matching TRBD1. CDR3 length: 15 amino acids. CDR1 is MNHEY and CDR2 is SVGAGI in the germline V gene. V lost 7 bases and J lost 6; bases outside the gene matches: 10. This CDR3 is CASTIDRGIPGELFF. In DNA, the CDR3 is TGTGCCAGCACTATAGACAGGGGAATCCCCGGGGAGCTGTTTTTT.

The chain joins TRBV9 to TRBJ2-5, with 7 nucleotides matching TRBD2. Germline trimming cut 3 bases from V and 4 bases from J; bases unmatched to any gene: 3. CDR1 and CDR2 from the germline V gene are SGDLS and YYNGEE. CDR3 size: 13 residues. The chain's CDR3 is CASSGLALETQYF. DNA of the CDR3: TGTGCCAGCAGCGGACTAGCTCTAGAGACCCAGTACTTC.

The CDR3 region has the DNA TGTGCCAGCAGTCCGGGACAGGGTTTATCCTACGAGCAGTACTTC. It codes for CASSPGQGLSYEQYF. V usage is TRBV28 and J usage is TRBJ2-7; 9 nucleotides match TRBD1. The CDR3 runs to 15 residues. V was clipped by 5 bases and J by 1 base; unmatched bases: 6. The V gene's germline CDR1 is MDHEN and CDR2 SYDVKM.

This chain uses TRBV9 with TRBJ1-3; perhaps TRBD1 as D (6 bases). The germline V gene has CDR1 SGDLS and CDR2 YYNGEE. The germline V and J ends were trimmed by 2 bases and 3 bases, with 15 bases remaining between them. The CDR3 loop spans 16 amino acids. This CDR3 reads CASSVRSGGYGNTIYF. In DNA form, the CDR3 reads TGTGCCAGCAGCGTCCGATCGGGGGGCTATGGAAACACCATATATTTT.

A single count supports this clone. The chain uses TRBV19 and TRBJ2-3; D may be TRBD2 (6 bases). Germline loops: CDR1 LNHDA, CDR2 SQIVND (reference sequence). The V end was cut by 6 bases, the J end by 2 bases, with 15 bases between. CDR3 length: 15 residues. CDR3 sequence (DNA): TGTGCCAGTAGCCTTGACGGGGGACCCACAGATACGCAGTATTTT. Translated: CASSLDGGPTDTQYF.

The chain joins TRBV6-1 to TRBJ2-5; 9 bases map to TRBD2. CDR1 is MNHNS, CDR2 SASEGT, per germline. V gave up 4 bases and J gave up 9 bases; unmatched junction bases: 15. There are 16 residues in the CDR3. CDR3 DNA: TGTGCCAGCAGTGCCGAGGGGGCTAGCGGGGCGATGGCCCAGTACTTC. Protein sequence: CASSAEGASGAMAQYF.

The chain links TRBV15 to TRBJ2-7, with D tentatively TRBD1 (5 bases). The CDR3 sequence is 12 residues long. Trimming removed 0 bases from V and 6 bases from J, with 6 bases in between. Germline V gives CDR1 LNHNV, CDR2 YYDKDF (reference sequence). CDR3 bases: TGTGCCACCAGCAGAGACAGGGCCGAGCAGTACTTC. It translates to CATSRDRAEQYF.

This sequence joins TRBV7-9 and TRBJ2-5, with 9 bases aligning to TRBD1. Germline CDR1 SEHNR, CDR2 FQNEAQ (reference sequence). This CDR3 is 18 amino acids long. V was clipped by 10 bases and J by 5 bases; unmatched bases: 23. The DNA of the CDR3 is TGTGCCACATCCGGTCCGAACACAGGGGGCGCTGGTTGGGAGACCCAGTACTTC. Protein sequence: CATSGPNTGGAGWETQYF.

This rearrangement joins TRBV19 to TRBJ2-3; 8 nucleotides align to TRBD1. In germline, CDR1 is LNHDA, CDR2 SQIVND (reference sequence). Unmatched junction bases numbered 11, after V lost 7 bases and J lost 2 bases. The CDR3 runs 16 residues. The CDR3 region has the DNA TGTGCCAGTAAGGCCCGGGACAGGTGGGACACAGATACGCAGTATTTT. Protein: CASKARDRWDTDTQYF.

This clone was counted once. This chain uses TRBV5-1 with TRBJ2-5, with D tentatively TRBD2 (6 bases). CDR3 length equals 15 residues. Looked up from germline, CDR1 is SGHRS and CDR2 is YFSETQ. V was clipped by 0 bases and J by 1 base, with 10 bases between them. The CDR3 here is CASSLAPGVQETQYF. DNA of the CDR3: TGCGCCAGCAGCTTGGCCCCGGGGGTCCAAGAGACCCAGTACTTC.

This chain links TRBV19 with TRBJ2-7, with 7 bases identical to TRBD1. The CDR3 loop spans 14 amino acids. V was clipped by 1 base and J by 6 bases; unmatched bases: 6. From germline, CDR1 is LNHDA and CDR2 SQIVND (reference sequence). CDR3 nucleotide sequence: TGTGCCAGTAGTATAGGACAGGGCGTTGGCGAGCAGTACTTC. Translated: CASSIGQGVGEQYF.

The CDR3 loop reads CASSSPLGGTGAHYGYTF. The CDR3 DNA reads TGTGCCAGCAGCTCACCCTTGGGGGGGACAGGGGCCCACTATGGCTACACCTTC. V gene TRBV9 combines with J gene TRBJ1-2; the match to TRBD1 covers 10 bases. The CDR3 runs to 18 residues. Unmatched junction bases numbered 15, after V lost 4 bases and J lost 3 bases. Germline values: CDR1 SGDLS, CDR2 YYNGEE. Supplemented by reference TRBV9 and TRBJ1-2, the full variable domain reads DSGVTQTPKHLITATGQRVTLRCSPRSGDLSVYWYQQSLDQGLQFLIQYYNGEERAKGNILERFSAQQFPDLHSELNLSSLELGDSALYFCASSSPLGGTGAHYGYTFGSGTRLTVV.

Only one count was recorded for this clone. V usage is TRBV5-6 and J usage is TRBJ1-2; 8 bases align to TRBD1. CDR1 and CDR2 from the germline V gene are SGHDT and YYEEEE. The J segment lost 3 bases and the V segment lost 4 bases, leaving 8 bases of the junction unmatched. The CDR3 loop spans 15 amino acids. Written as DNA, the CDR3 is TGTGCCAGCAGCACGGACAGGGTGTTATACTATGGCTACACCTTC. Protein: CASSTDRVLYYGYTF.

The J gene is TRBJ1-4, the V gene TRBV9, with D perhaps matching TRBD1 (6 bases). Germline lookup yields CDR1 SGDLS and CDR2 YYNGEE. The CDR3 is 16 amino acids. The ends were cut back, 5 bases at V and 4 bases at J, with 18 bases in the middle. The CDR3 reads CASSATSGHFNEKLFF. CDR3 bases: TGTGCCAGCAGTGCAACCTCGGGACACTTTAATGAAAAACTGTTTTTT.

The V call is TRBV28, the J call TRBJ1-1, with TRBD1 matching over 7 bases. J was trimmed by 3 bases and V by 6 bases; bases with no gene match: 1. The germline V gene encodes CDR1 MDHEN and CDR2 SYDVKM. This CDR3 has 12 amino acids. In DNA, the CDR3 is TGTGCCAGCAGAACAGGGGACACTGAAGCTTTCTTT. Translation: CASRTGDTEAFF.

The chain is built from TRBV7-3 and TRBJ2-1; 11 bases agree with TRBD2. The germline V gene encodes CDR1 SGHTA and CDR2 FQGTGA. This CDR3 comprises 17 residues. V trimming: 4 bases; J trimming: 4 bases; junction bases outside the gene matches: 9. The CDR3 DNA follows: TGTGCCAGCAGCTCCAAACCCAGACTAGCGGGGTACAATGAGCAGTTCTTC. Amino acids: CASSSKPRLAGYNEQFF.

The rearrangement uses TRBV7-9 and TRBJ2-1, with 7 bases lining up with TRBD1. Germline V gene sequence: CDR1 SEHNR, CDR2 FQNEAQ (reference sequence). CDR3 length: 15 residues. Unmatched junction bases numbered 7, after V lost 5 bases and J lost 3 bases. CDR3: CASSNDRVGYNEQFF. The CDR3 DNA reads TGTGCCAGCAGCAATGACAGGGTTGGCTACAATGAGCAGTTCTTC.

The chain couples TRBV27 to TRBJ1-1; 8 bases agree with TRBD1. V lost 7 bases, J lost 2 bases, and 6 bases stayed unmatched. CDR3 length equals 14 residues. Germline V lookup: CDR1 MNHEY, CDR2 SMNVEV (reference sequence). CDR3 residues: CASTRDRSNTEAFF. The CDR3 nucleotides read TGTGCCAGCACTCGGGACAGGAGCAACACTGAAGCTTTCTTT.

This rearrangement joins TRBV4-3 to TRBJ2-4, with 9 bases identical to TRBD1. V lost 5 bases and J lost 8; bases outside the gene matches: 4. Germline values: CDR1 LGHNA, CDR2 YSLEER. This CDR3 is 13 amino acids long. In DNA form, the CDR3 reads TGCGCCAGCAGCACACGGACAGGGGACATTCAGTACTTC. It specifies CASSTRTGDIQYF.

The genes are TRBV28 and TRBJ1-5, with D maybe TRBD1 (6 bases). Germline CDR1 reads MDHEN; CDR2 reads SYDVKM. CDR3 length equals 14 residues. The V end was cut by 7 bases, the J end by 3 bases, with 13 bases between. The CDR3 here is CASNRGGLNQPQHF. CDR3 DNA: TGTGCCAGCAACCGCGGGGGGCTCAATCAGCCCCAGCATTTT.

This clone appeared a single time. The chain links TRBV9 to TRBJ2-7; 7 bases map to TRBD1. The CDR3 has 13 amino acids. The junction had 4 bases not matched to a gene; V was cut back by 0 bases and J by 7 bases. CDR1 SGDLS and CDR2 YYNGEE come from the germline V gene. The CDR3 loop is CASSVEVRGEQYF. CDR3 DNA: TGTGCCAGCAGCGTAGAGGTCAGGGGGGAGCAGTACTTC.

The chain recombines TRBV6-1 with TRBJ1-6, with 7 bases matching TRBD1. The length of the CDR3 is 15 residues. The germline V gene encodes CDR1 MNHNS and CDR2 SASEGT. Germline trimming cut 8 bases from V and 9 bases from J; bases unmatched to any gene: 13. The CDR3 DNA follows: TGTGCCAGCGGTACCGTGGGGCAGGGGGGTTCACCCCTCCACTTT. This sequence encodes CASGTVGQGGSPLHF.

This chain joins TRBV27 and TRBJ2-1, with 10 bases aligning to TRBD2. V lost 0 bases, J lost 8 bases, and 13 bases stayed unmatched. This CDR3 spans 18 amino acids. CDR1 and CDR2 from the germline V gene are MNHEY and SMNVEV (reference sequence). The CDR3 DNA is TGTGCCAGCAGTTTATCCGCCTCCGGGACTAGCGCCGGGGATGAGCAGTTCTTC. Residues: CASSLSASGTSAGDEQFF.

This sequence joins TRBV29-1 and TRBJ2-3; 11 positions match TRBD1. This CDR3 comprises 17 residues. V dropped 0 bases and J dropped 5; count of bases not matched to a gene: 10. Germline V lookup: CDR1 SQVTM, CDR2 ANQGSEA. The CDR3 loop reads CSVEDIGRTGGKDTQYF. The CDR3, as DNA: TGCAGCGTTGAAGACATCGGGCGGACAGGGGGCAAAGATACGCAGTATTTT.

On this clone itself: The same CDR3 arises from other DNA sequences in this sample as well. The chain employs TRBV5-1 and TRBJ2-3, with D perhaps TRBD1 (5 bases). Trimming removed 1 base at V and 3 bases at J, with 6 bases between. The CDR3 runs to 13 residues. Germline V CDR1 and CDR2: SGHRS, YFSETQ. CDR3 DNA: TGCGCCAGCAGCTTGACAGGAACAGATACGCAGTATTTT. Amino acid sequence: CASSLTGTDTQYF.

V gene TRBV9 combines with J gene TRBJ2-5; unclear D gene. The germline V gene encodes CDR1 SGDLS and CDR2 YYNGEE. V was clipped by 0 bases and J by 2 bases, with 8 bases between them. The CDR3 runs to 14 residues. In nucleotides, the CDR3 is TGTGCCAGCAGCGTAGCGACACAACAAGAGACCCAGTACTTC. The encoded protein is CASSVATQQETQYF.